This TCR beta chain was found in a study of T cells in tumors after PD-1 blockade. In the study overall: Patients had no prior checkpoint blockade, systemic immunosuppressants, or anti-cancer therapy within 4 weeks.

V lost 4 bases, J lost 2 bases, and 13 bases stayed unmatched. Germline loops: CDR1 SGHVS, CDR2 FQNEAQ. This CDR3 spans 18 amino acids. Assay used: immunoSEQ multiplex PCR; TCRdb lists only in-frame clones, some missing. The sample shows roughly 13,000 clones, about 66% of them seen only once. The starting material was tumor tissue, obtained after anti-PD-1 treatment. This sequence originates from a human donor with cutaneous squamous cell carcinoma. The V call is TRBV7-8, the J call TRBJ1-3, with 8 bases aligning to TRBD1. As DNA, the CDR3 is TGTGCCAGCAGCTCGGCCAGCCGGACAGGGCTCGCTGGAAACACCATATATTTT. This translates into CASSSASRTGLAGNTIYF.